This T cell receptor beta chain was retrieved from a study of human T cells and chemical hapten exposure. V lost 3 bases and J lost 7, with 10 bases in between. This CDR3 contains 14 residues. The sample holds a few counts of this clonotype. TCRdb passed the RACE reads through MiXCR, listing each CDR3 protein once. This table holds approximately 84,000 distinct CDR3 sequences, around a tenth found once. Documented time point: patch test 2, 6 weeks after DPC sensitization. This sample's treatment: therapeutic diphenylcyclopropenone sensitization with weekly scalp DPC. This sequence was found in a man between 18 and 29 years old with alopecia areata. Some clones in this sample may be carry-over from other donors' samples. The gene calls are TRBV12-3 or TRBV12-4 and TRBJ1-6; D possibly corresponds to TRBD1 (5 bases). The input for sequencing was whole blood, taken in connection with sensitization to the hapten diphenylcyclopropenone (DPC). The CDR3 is CASSFEGRNSPLHF. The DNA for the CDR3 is TGTGCCAGCAGTTTTGAGGGGAGGAATTCACCCCTCCACTTT.